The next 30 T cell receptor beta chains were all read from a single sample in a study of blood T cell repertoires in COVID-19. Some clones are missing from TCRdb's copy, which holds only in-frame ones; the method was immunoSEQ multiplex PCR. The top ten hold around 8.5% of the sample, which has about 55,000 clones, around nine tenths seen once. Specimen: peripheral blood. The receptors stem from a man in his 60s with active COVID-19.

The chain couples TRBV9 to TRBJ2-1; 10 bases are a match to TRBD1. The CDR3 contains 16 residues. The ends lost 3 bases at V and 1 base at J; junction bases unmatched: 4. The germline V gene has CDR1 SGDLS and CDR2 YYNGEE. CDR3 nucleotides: TGTGCCAGCAGCGCCACGGGACAGGGGTCCTACAATGAGCAGTTCTTC. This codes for CASSATGQGSYNEQFF.

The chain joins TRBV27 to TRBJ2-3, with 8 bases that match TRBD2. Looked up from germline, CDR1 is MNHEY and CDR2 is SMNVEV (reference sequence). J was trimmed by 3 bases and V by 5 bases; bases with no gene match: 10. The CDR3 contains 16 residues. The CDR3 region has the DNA TGTGCCAGCAGTGCTCTACTAGCGGCGTCAACAGATACGCAGTATTTT. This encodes CASSALLAASTDTQYF.

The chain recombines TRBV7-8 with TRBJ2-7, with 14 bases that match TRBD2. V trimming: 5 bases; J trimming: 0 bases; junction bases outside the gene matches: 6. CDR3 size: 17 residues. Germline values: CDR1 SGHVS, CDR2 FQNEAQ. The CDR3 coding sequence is TGTGCCAGCAGCGGGCGGACTAGCGGGGGGAGCTCCTACGAGCAGTACTTC. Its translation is CASSGRTSGGSSYEQYF.

The CDR3 DNA reads TGCGCCAGCAGCTCGGTGCGGCAAAACACAGATACGCAGTATTTT. Its translation is CASSSVRQNTDTQYF. V gene TRBV5-1 combines with J gene TRBJ2-3; D unclear. The CDR3 has 15 residues. Germline CDR1 SGHRS, CDR2 YFSETQ. Trimming shortened V by 3 bases and J by 2 bases, and 13 bases separated the two germline ends.

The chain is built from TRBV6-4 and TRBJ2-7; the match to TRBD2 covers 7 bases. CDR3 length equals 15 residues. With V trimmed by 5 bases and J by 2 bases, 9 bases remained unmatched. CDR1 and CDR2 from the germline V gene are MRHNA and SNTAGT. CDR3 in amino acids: CASSPRWGGTYEQYF. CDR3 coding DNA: TGTGCCAGCAGTCCCCGGTGGGGAGGGACCTACGAGCAGTACTTC.

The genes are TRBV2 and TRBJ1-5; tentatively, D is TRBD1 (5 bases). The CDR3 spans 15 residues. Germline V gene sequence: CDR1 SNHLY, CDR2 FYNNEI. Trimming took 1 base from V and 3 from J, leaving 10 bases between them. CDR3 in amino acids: CASSEGGLVNQPQHF. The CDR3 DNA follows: TGTGCCAGCAGTGAAGGGGGCTTGGTCAATCAGCCCCAGCATTTT.

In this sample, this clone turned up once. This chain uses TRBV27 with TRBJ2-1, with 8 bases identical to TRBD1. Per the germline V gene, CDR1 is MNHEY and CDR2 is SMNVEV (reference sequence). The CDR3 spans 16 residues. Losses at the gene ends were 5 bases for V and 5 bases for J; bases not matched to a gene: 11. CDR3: CASSPSQGEQNNEQFF. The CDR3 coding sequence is TGTGCCAGCAGTCCGTCACAGGGGGAACAAAACAATGAGCAGTTCTTC.

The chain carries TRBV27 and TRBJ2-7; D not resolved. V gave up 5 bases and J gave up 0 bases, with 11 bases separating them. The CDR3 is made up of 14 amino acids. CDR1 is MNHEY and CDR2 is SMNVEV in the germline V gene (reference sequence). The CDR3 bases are TGTGCCAGCAGTGGAGAGGATAGCTCCTACGAGCAGTACTTC. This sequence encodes CASSGEDSSYEQYF.

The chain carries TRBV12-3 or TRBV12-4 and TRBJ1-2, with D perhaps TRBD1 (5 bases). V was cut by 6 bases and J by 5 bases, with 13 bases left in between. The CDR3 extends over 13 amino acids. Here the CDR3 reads CASSLTGKYGYTF. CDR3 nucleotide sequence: TGTGCCAGCAGCCTAACAGGAAAGTATGGCTACACCTTC.

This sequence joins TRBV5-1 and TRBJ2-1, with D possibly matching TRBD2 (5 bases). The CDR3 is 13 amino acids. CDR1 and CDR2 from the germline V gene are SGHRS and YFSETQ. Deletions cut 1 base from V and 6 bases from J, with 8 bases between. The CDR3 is CASSLFEGNEQFF. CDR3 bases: TGCGCCAGCAGCTTGTTCGAGGGCAATGAGCAGTTCTTC.

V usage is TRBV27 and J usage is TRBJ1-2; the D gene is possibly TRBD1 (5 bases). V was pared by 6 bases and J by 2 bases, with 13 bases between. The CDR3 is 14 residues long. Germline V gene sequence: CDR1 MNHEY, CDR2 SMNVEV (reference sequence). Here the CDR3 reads CASSPGTVNYGYTF. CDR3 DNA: TGTGCCAGCAGCCCAGGGACTGTGAACTATGGCTACACCTTC.

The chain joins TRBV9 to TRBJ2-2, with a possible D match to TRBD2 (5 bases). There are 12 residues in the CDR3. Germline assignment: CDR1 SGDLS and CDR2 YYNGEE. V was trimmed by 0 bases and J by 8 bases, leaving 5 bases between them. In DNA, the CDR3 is TGTGCCAGCAGCGTAGCGGGGGGGGAGCTGTTTTTT. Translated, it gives CASSVAGGELFF.

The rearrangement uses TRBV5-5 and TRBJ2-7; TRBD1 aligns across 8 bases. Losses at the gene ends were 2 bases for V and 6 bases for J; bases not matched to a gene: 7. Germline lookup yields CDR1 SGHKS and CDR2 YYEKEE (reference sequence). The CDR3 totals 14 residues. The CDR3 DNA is TGTGCCAGCAGCTTTGCGGACAGGGTGGTCGAGCAGTACTTC. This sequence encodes CASSFADRVVEQYF.

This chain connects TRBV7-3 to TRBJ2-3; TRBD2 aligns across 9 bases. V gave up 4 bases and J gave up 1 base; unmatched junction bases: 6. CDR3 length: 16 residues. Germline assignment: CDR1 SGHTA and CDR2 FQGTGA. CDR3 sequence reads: CASSCELAGRTDTQYF. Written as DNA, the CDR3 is TGTGCCAGCAGCTGCGAACTAGCGGGCCGCACAGATACGCAGTATTTT.

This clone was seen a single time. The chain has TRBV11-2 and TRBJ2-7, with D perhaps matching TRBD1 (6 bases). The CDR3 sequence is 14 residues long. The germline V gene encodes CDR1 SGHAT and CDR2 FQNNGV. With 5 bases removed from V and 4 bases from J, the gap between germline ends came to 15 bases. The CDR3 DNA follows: TGTGCCAGCAGCCCCCGGACAGAACAGTACGAGCAGTACTTC. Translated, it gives CASSPRTEQYEQYF.

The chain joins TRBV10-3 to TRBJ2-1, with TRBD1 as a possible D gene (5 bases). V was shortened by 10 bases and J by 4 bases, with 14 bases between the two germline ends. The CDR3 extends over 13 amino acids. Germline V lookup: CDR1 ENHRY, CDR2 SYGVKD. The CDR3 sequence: CATVTDSYNEQFF. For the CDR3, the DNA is TGTGCCACGGTCACCGACAGTTACAATGAGCAGTTCTTC.

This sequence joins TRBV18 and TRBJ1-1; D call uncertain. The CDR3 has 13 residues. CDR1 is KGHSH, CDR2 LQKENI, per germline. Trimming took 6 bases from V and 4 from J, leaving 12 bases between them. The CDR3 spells CASSKWASTEAFF. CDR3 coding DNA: TGTGCCAGCTCCAAGTGGGCGAGCACTGAAGCTTTCTTT.

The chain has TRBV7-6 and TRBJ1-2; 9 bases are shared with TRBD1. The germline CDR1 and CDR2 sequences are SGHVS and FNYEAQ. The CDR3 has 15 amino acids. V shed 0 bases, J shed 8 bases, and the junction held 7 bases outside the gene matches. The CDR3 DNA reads TGTGCCAGCAGCTTAGCAGGGACAGGGCCCTCCGGCTACACCTTC. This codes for CASSLAGTGPSGYTF.

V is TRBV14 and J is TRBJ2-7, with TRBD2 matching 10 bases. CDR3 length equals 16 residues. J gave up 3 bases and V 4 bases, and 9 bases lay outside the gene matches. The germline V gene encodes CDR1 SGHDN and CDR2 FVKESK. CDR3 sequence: CASSRGPAGGIYEQYF. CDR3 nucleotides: TGTGCCAGCAGCCGAGGCCCAGCGGGAGGGATCTACGAGCAGTACTTC.

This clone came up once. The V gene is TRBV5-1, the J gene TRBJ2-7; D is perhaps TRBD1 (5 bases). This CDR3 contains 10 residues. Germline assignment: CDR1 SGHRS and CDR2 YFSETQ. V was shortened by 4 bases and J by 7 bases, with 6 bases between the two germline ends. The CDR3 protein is CASSRGEQYF. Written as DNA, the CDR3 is TGCGCCAGCAGCAGGGGAGAGCAGTACTTC.

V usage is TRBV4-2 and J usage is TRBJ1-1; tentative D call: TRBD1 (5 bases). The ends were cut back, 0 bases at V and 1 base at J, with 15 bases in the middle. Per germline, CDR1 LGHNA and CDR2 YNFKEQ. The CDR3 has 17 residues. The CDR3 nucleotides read TGTGCCAGCAGCCAAGATTATGGGGGAGGAACGAACACTGAAGCTTTCTTT. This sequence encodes CASSQDYGGGTNTEAFF.

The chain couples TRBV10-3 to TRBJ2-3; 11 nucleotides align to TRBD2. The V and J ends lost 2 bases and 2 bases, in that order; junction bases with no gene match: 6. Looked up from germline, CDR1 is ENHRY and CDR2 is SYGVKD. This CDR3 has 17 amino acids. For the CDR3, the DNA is TGTGCCATCAGTGAGCGGGGGACTAGCGGAAACACAGATACGCAGTATTTT. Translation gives CAISERGTSGNTDTQYF.

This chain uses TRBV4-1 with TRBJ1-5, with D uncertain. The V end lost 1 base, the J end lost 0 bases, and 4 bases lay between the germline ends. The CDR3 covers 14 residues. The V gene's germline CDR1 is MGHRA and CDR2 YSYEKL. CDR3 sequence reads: CASSQVNSNQPQHF. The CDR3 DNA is TGCGCCAGCAGCCAAGTTAATAGCAATCAGCCCCAGCATTTT.

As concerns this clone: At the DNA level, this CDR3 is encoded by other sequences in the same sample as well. CDR3 amino acids: CASSYGTGGGYTF. The CDR3 DNA reads as TGTGCCAGCAGTTATGGGACAGGGGGTGGCTACACCTTC. The rearrangement links TRBV6-5 to TRBJ1-2, with 11 positions matching TRBD1. The CDR3 runs to 13 residues. Unmatched junction bases numbered 1, after V lost 3 bases and J lost 7 bases. Germline V CDR1 and CDR2: MNHEY, SVGAGI.

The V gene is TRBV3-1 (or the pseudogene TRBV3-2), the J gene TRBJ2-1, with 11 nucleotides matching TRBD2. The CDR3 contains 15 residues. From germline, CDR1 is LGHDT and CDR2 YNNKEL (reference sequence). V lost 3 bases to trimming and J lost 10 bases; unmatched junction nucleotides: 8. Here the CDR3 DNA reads TGTGCCAGCAGCCACCCTCTAGCGGGAGGAGGGGAGCAGTTCTTC. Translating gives CASSHPLAGGGEQFF.

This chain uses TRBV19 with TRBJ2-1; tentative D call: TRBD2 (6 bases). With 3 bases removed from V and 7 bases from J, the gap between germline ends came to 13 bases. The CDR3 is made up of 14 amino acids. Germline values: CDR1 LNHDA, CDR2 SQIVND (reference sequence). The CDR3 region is CASSIQRVGNEQFF. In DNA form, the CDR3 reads TGTGCCAGTAGTATCCAGCGGGTGGGAAATGAGCAGTTCTTC.

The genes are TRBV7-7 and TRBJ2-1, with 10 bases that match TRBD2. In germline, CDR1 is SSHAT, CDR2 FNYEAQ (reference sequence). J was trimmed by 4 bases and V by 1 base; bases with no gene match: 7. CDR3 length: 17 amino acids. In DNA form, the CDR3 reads TGTGCCAGCAGCTTAGGGGGAGCGGGAGGGAATTACAATGAGCAGTTCTTC. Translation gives CASSLGGAGGNYNEQFF.

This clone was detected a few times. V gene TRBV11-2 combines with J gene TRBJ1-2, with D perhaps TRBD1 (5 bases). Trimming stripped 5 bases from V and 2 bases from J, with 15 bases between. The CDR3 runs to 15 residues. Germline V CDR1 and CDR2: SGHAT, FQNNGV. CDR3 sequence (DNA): TGTGCCAGCAGCGAGTACGGGGGGGTGAACTATGGCTACACCTTC. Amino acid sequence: CASSEYGGVNYGYTF.

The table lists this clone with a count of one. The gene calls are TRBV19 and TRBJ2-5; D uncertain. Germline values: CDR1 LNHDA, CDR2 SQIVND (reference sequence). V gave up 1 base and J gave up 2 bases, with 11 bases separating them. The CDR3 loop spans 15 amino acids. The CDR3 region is CASSIGNPAQETQYF. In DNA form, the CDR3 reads TGTGCCAGTAGTATAGGAAATCCAGCGCAAGAGACCCAGTACTTC.

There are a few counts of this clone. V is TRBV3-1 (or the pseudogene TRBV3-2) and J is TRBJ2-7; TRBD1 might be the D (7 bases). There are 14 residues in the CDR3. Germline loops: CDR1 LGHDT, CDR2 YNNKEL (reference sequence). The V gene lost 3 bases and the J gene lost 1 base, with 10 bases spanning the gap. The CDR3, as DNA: TGTGCCAGCAGCCATTCAGGGGGGTCCTACGAGCAGTACTTC. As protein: CASSHSGGSYEQYF.